This TCR beta chain was documented in a study of blood T cell repertoires in COVID-19. This CDR3 region has 15 residues. With 4 bases clipped from V and 4 bases from J, the junction kept 1 base outside the gene matches. The V gene's germline CDR1 is MNHEY and CDR2 SMNVEV (reference sequence). Sequencing used immunoSEQ multiplex PCR; TCRdb keeps in-frame clones, though not all of them. The sample lists around 57,000 clones; approximately 90% were seen once. The V gene is TRBV27, the J gene TRBJ2-1; 13 bases line up with TRBD2. Sequences were obtained from peripheral blood. The receptor was isolated from a human donor with active COVID-19. The donor label of this sample is uncertain. DNA for the CDR3: TGTGCCAGCAGTTCGGGACTAGCGGGATACAATGAGCAGTTCTTC. It is translated as CASSSGLAGYNEQFF.